This TCR beta chain was recorded in a study of blood T cell repertoires in COVID-19. Study details: Acute and convalescent COVID-19 specimens originated in the United States, Italy and Spain. From T cells, B-cell-depleted T cells, or PBMCs came the material, which was cDNA or gDNA.

Authors' data handling: Estimation of nucleated cell counts relied on the amplification of reference gene primers. Clones were read by immunoSEQ multiplex PCR, and TCRdb kept only the in-frame ones, dropping some. That table gives V, J and clone size, and the DNA gave D and trimming. The sample has approximately 92,000 clones; roughly 86% are singletons. This CDR3 has 14 residues. The V end lost 3 bases, the J end lost 2 bases, and 9 bases lay between the germline ends. CDR1 SGHRS and CDR2 YFSETQ come from the germline V gene. Sequencing was performed on peripheral blood. V is TRBV5-1 and J is TRBJ1-5; tentatively, D is TRBD1 (5 bases). This TCR was recovered from a woman in her sixties in a cohort sampled during active or convalescent COVID-19. This CDR3 is CASSYGTGNQPQHF. The DNA of the CDR3 is TGCGCCAGCAGCTACGGGACTGGCAATCAGCCCCAGCATTTT.